The present T cell receptor (beta chain) was sequenced within a study of T cells in localized non-small cell lung cancer. Study findings and constraints: The tumor had only one region sequenced, so heterogeneity remains possible. Of the tissues analyzed, uninvolved adjacent lung showed maximal T cell clonality, greater than tumor. Median approximately 58 top-100 tumor clones were shared with paired adjacent lung. An association was observed between higher blood T cell density and longer overall survival.

On this clone itself: The antigen remains unidentified.

V lost 4 bases and J lost 6; bases outside the gene matches: 1. CDR1 and CDR2 from the germline V gene are ENHRY and SYGVKD. The CDR3 spans 12 residues. Here immunoSEQ multiplex PCR was the method, and the copy in TCRdb shows in-frame clones only, minus some. The table lists approximately 54,000 clones, over 75% of them singletons. This sequence originates from a female donor of 60 years or more with stage II squamous cell lung carcinoma. The gene calls are TRBV10-3 and TRBJ1-2, with 8 bases identical to TRBD1. The specimen was peripheral blood, collected before any cancer treatment. CDR3 region: CAISGTGNGYTF. The CDR3, as DNA: TGTGCCATCAGTGGGACAGGGAATGGCTACACCTTC.